The source of this T cell receptor beta chain is a study of blood T cell repertoires in COVID-19. On the study more broadly: PBMCs, B-cell-depleted T cells, or T cells provided the cDNA or gDNA that made up the material.

Per the original methods: Using reference gene primer amplification, nucleated cell counts were estimated. The protocol was immunoSEQ multiplex PCR, while the TCRdb copy is restricted to in-frame clones and leaves out a portion. V, J and clone size are taken as reported in that table, and D and trimming were inferred from the DNA itself. Of under 300,000 clones in the sample, 88% were seen once. The CDR3 runs 15 residues. The V gene end was trimmed by 4 bases and the J gene end by 3 bases; junction bases not matched to a gene: 8. CDR1 and CDR2 (germline): SGHTA, FQGTGA. Material: peripheral blood. V gene TRBV7-3 combines with J gene TRBJ2-5, with 7 positions matching TRBD1. This TCR was sampled from a woman in her 40s who had recovered from COVID-19. CDR3 in amino acids: CASSSSETGKETQYF. Written as DNA, the CDR3 is TGTGCCAGCAGCTCTTCGGAGACAGGGAAAGAGACCCAGTACTTC.